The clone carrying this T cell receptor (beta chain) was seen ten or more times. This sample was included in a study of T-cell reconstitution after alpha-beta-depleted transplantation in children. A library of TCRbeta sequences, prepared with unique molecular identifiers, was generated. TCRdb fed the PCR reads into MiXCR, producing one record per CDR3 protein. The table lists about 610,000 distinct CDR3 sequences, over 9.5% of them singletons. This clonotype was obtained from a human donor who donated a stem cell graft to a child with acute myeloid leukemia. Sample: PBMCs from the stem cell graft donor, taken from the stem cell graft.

The CDR3 DNA is TGTGCCAGCAGTGAATCGCAGGGGGTAGAGACCCAGTACTTC. Its protein is CASSESQGVETQYF. The rearrangement links TRBV25-1 to TRBJ2-5, with 7 positions matching TRBD1. The CDR3 contains 14 residues. Germline-derived CDR1 and CDR2 are MGHDK and SYGVNS. The ends lost 1 base at V and 4 bases at J; junction bases unmatched: 3.